This T cell receptor beta chain was found in a study of identical twins. Findings and caveats of the study: Models predicted less out-of-frame TCR alpha sharing in monozygotic twins than was found. Surplus twin overlap in beta out-of-frame sequences was less pronounced.

Through template switching, a universal primer site was introduced, and the cDNA contained unique molecular identifiers. One entry per CDR3 protein, called by TCRdb with MiXCR from the 5' RACE reads. The table records approximately 700,000 distinct CDR3 sequences, 15% to 20% of them present only once. This clonotype was detected many times. Its antigen remains unidentified. Germline lookup yields CDR1 SGHRS and CDR2 YFSETQ. This CDR3 has 18 residues. V dropped 0 bases and J dropped 1; count of bases not matched to a gene: 9. A further study also used this sample, focusing on T cells expressing NK-cell markers. As reported in that work: The study sequenced eight donors, seven HCMV-seropositive and one seronegative.

The source material was PBMCs. This receptor was identified in a woman under 30 in good health. This rearrangement joins TRBV5-1 to TRBJ2-1; 8 nucleotides align to TRBD2. This CDR3 is CASSLVVVAGPSYNEQFF. CDR3 sequence (DNA): TGCGCCAGCAGCTTGGTAGTAGTAGCGGGGCCATCCTACAATGAGCAGTTCTTC.